The 19 T cell receptor beta chains reported below all come from one sample, sequenced in a study of human T cells and chemical hapten exposure. As for time point: patch test 3, about 24 weeks after DPC sensitization. The treatment here: therapeutic diphenylcyclopropenone sensitization with weekly scalp DPC. TCRdb recomputed calls from the RACE reads with MiXCR, one row per CDR3 protein. The sample yields just under 65,000 distinct CDR3 sequences, about 11% seen once. This material consisted of whole blood, taken in connection with sensitization to the hapten diphenylcyclopropenone (DPC). The receptors were sampled from a woman in her twenties or thirties with alopecia areata. Some clones in this sample may be carry-over from other donors' samples.

The sample holds one count of this clonotype. The chain uses TRBV29-1 and TRBJ2-3, with unresolved D. The CDR3 runs to 11 residues. CDR1 and CDR2 from the germline V gene are SQVTM and ANQGSEA. V lost 6 bases and J lost 6, with 10 bases in between. The CDR3 DNA reads as TGCAGCGTGCCCATCGGGGATACGCAGTATTTT. Encoded protein: CSVPIGDTQYF.

The count of this clonotype is one. The chain joins TRBV4-1 to TRBJ2-7, with D unclear. The CDR3 runs to 13 residues. Germline V gives CDR1 MGHRA, CDR2 YSYEKL. V lost 4 bases and J 2 bases, leaving 9 bases between the germline ends. CDR3 in DNA: TGCGCCAGCAGCCGGTCACCGGCCTACGAGCAGTACTTC. Its protein product is CASSRSPAYEQYF.

This clonotype was counted a few times. The chain uses TRBV7-2 and TRBJ2-7; TRBD2 matches 7 bases. The ends lost 5 bases at V and 0 bases at J; junction bases unmatched: 13. This CDR3 contains 17 residues. Germline V gene sequence: CDR1 SGHTA, CDR2 FQGNSA. CDR3 amino acids: CASSLGRGLLYSYEQYF. The DNA for the CDR3 is TGTGCCAGCAGCCTTGGGAGGGGACTCCTGTACTCCTACGAGCAGTACTTC.

The chain employs TRBV29-1 and TRBJ2-2; D perhaps matches TRBD1 (6 bases). The germline V gene has CDR1 SQVTM and CDR2 ANQGSEA. The CDR3 is made up of 14 amino acids. V was pared by 6 bases and J by 5 bases, with 16 bases between. CDR3 sequence (DNA): TGCAGCGTGGTGGGGACATCGAGGACCGGGGAGCTGTTTTTT. Translation: CSVVGTSRTGELFF.

This clonotype was counted many times. This chain links TRBV7-2 with TRBJ2-7, with a possible D match to TRBD1 (6 bases). Between the trimmed V and J ends, which lost 5 bases and 6 bases, there was a span of 20 bases. The CDR3 totals 15 residues. The germline V gene has CDR1 SGHTA and CDR2 FQGNSA. For the CDR3, the DNA is TGTGCCAGCAGCCGGGACCTACAGGGTCCCCTCGAGCAGTACTTC. It is translated as CASSRDLQGPLEQYF.

This clonotype was counted ten times or more. V is TRBV20-1 and J is TRBJ2-1, with D uncertain. Between the trimmed V and J ends, which lost 0 bases and 0 bases, there was a span of 12 bases. CDR1 and CDR2 from the germline V gene are DFQATT and SNEGSKA (reference sequence). The CDR3 loop spans 16 amino acids. CDR3 protein: CSARDSTPSSYNEQFF. The CDR3 bases are TGCAGTGCTAGAGATTCGACCCCCAGCTCCTACAATGAGCAGTTCTTC.

V usage is TRBV14 and J usage is TRBJ1-1, with D unresolved. Trimming stripped 1 base from V and 3 bases from J, with 15 bases between. Looked up from germline, CDR1 is SGHDN and CDR2 is FVKESK. The CDR3 runs to 16 residues. The CDR3 spells CASSQGENRIDTEAFF. As DNA, the CDR3 is TGTGCCAGCAGCCAAGGGGAGAACCGAATCGACACTGAAGCTTTCTTT.

This clonotype appeared a few times. The J gene is TRBJ1-5, the V gene TRBV6-6, with 9 bases aligning to TRBD1. The CDR3 is 16 amino acids. In germline, CDR1 is MNHNY, CDR2 SVGAGI (reference sequence). Trimming removed 6 bases from V and 3 bases from J; junction bases left unmatched: 9. The CDR3 region has the DNA TGTGCCAGCAGCAGGTCGGGACAGGGACTCAATCAGCCCCAGCATTTT. Protein product: CASSRSGQGLNQPQHF.

The chain employs TRBV4-2 and TRBJ1-2; 9 positions agree with TRBD1. Germline V gene lookup returns CDR1 LGHNA and CDR2 YNFKEQ. V trimming: 0 bases; J trimming: 2 bases; junction bases outside the gene matches: 7. The CDR3 spans 17 residues. The CDR3 DNA is TGTGCCAGCAGCCAAGACCTAGTTGGACAGGGGAACTATGGCTACACCTTC. Translation gives CASSQDLVGQGNYGYTF.

This clonotype has at least ten counts. This rearrangement joins TRBV4-1 to TRBJ2-1; D is undetermined. With 3 bases removed from V and 2 bases from J, the gap between germline ends came to 14 bases. The CDR3 has 16 residues. CDR1 and CDR2 (germline): MGHRA, YSYEKL. CDR3 coding DNA: TGCGCCAGCAGCCAGCCGTCGACTTCCCCCTACAATGAGCAGTTCTTC. Translating it yields CASSQPSTSPYNEQFF.

This clonotype was found many times. V and J are TRBV23-1 and TRBJ1-1; 7 bases are shared with TRBD1. TRBV23-1 is an ORF for which the function is uncertain. The CDR3 loop spans 17 amino acids. J was trimmed by 3 bases and V by 0 bases; bases with no gene match: 10. CDR3: CASSQSPSQGSYTEAFF. DNA for the CDR3: TGCGCCAGCAGTCAATCACCCTCACAGGGGAGTTACACTGAAGCTTTCTTT.

This clonotype was observed a few times. This chain joins TRBV20-1 and TRBJ2-1, with D possibly TRBD1 on 6 matching bases. Trimming removed 1 base from V and 6 bases from J, with 10 bases in between. CDR1 and CDR2 from the germline V gene are DFQATT and SNEGSKA (reference sequence). The CDR3 totals 13 residues. The CDR3 region has the DNA TGCAGTGCTAGAGTGCAGGGGCGCAATGAGCAGTTCTTC. Its protein is CSARVQGRNEQFF.

The sample holds many counts of this clonotype. The chain uses TRBV6-1 and TRBJ1-1, with D uncertain. V shed 5 bases and J shed 4 bases, with 17 bases lying between them. Germline V lookup: CDR1 MNHNS, CDR2 SASEGT. The CDR3 loop spans 15 amino acids. For the CDR3, the DNA is TGTGCCAGCAGTCGGGGTCCCTTGGGAAGCACTGAAGCTTTCTTT. Encoded protein: CASSRGPLGSTEAFF.

This clonotype has a count of ten or more. This chain links TRBV7-7 with TRBJ2-2; 10 nucleotides agree with TRBD1. This CDR3 comprises 16 residues. Germline CDR1 and CDR2: SSHAT and FNYEAQ (reference sequence). Losses at the gene ends were 5 bases for V and 6 bases for J; bases not matched to a gene: 9. The CDR3 loop reads CASSPGTGVISGELFF. The CDR3 bases are TGTGCCAGCAGCCCCGGGACAGGGGTTATCTCCGGGGAGCTGTTTTTT.

In its sample, this clonotype was seen many times. The genes are TRBV7-3 and TRBJ1-6; the D is unclear. The V and J ends lost 2 bases and 7 bases respectively, with 9 bases between them. The CDR3 loop spans 14 amino acids. Germline lookup yields CDR1 SGHTA and CDR2 FQGTGA. CDR3 sequence: CASSLQGRNSPLHF. The CDR3 nucleotides read TGTGCCAGCAGCTTACAAGGGAGGAATTCACCCCTCCACTTT.

This clonotype was seen a handful of times. This chain uses TRBV5-4 with TRBJ2-5; D remains unclear. The CDR3 has 16 amino acids. Trimming took 0 bases from V and 5 from J, leaving 17 bases between them. From germline, CDR1 is SGHNT and CDR2 YYREEE (reference sequence). The CDR3 loop is CASSLGVPIPTETQYF. The CDR3 DNA reads as TGTGCCAGCAGCTTGGGGGTCCCCATCCCCACGGAGACCCAGTACTTC.

J is TRBJ2-3 and V is TRBV20-1; D not resolved. With 7 bases removed from V and 4 bases from J, the gap between germline ends came to 18 bases. The CDR3 is 14 amino acids. The germline V gene encodes CDR1 DFQATT and CDR2 SNEGSKA (reference sequence). The CDR3 DNA reads TGCAGTGTCGTAGTGGGTAGTGTGGCAGATACGCAGTATTTT. Translation gives CSVVVGSVADTQYF.

This clonotype was observed a single time. A much larger clonotype is one base distant, so this may be a read error. The V gene is TRBV5-1, the J gene TRBJ2-2; 7 bases align to TRBD1. The CDR3 contains 15 residues. Germline V gives CDR1 SGHRS, CDR2 YFSETQ. DNA for the CDR3: TGCACCAGCAGAGGACAGGCCACTAACACCGGGGAGCTGTTTTTT. Translated, it gives CTSRGQATNTGELFF. Supplemented by reference TRBV5-1 and TRBJ2-2, the full variable domain reads KAGVTQTPRYLIKTRGQQVTLSCSPISGHRSVSWYQQTPGQGLQFLFEYFSETQRNKGNFPGRFSGRQFSNSRSEMNVSTLELGDSALYLCTSRGQATNTGELFFGEGSRLTVL.

Only a few counts were recorded for this clonotype. The chain carries TRBV7-3 and TRBJ2-1, with TRBD1 matching 9 bases. CDR3 size: 16 residues. CDR1 is SGHTA and CDR2 is FQGTGA in the germline V gene. After removal of 4 bases from V and 7 bases from J, the junction contained 11 bases not matched to a gene. The CDR3 spells CASSSTGGSFRNEQFF. The DNA of the CDR3 is TGTGCCAGCAGCTCCACAGGGGGCAGTTTCAGGAATGAGCAGTTCTTC.